A selection of T cell receptor beta chains follows, all from one sample in a study of lymphopenia after photon versus proton radiotherapy. The protocol was immunoSEQ multiplex PCR, while the TCRdb copy is restricted to in-frame clones and leaves out a portion. The repertoire holds roughly 35,000 clones, with about 84% as singletons. The sample here was peripheral blood, taken from a patient treated with photon-based radiotherapy. These receptors were taken from a man aged 45-65 years with gastric cancer. The CDR3 runs from the conserved cysteine through the conserved F or W. A D gene is named only where the DNA matches it firmly. A clone size is listed for some rows: how often the clone was seen (once, few, many), or a class if it is expanded.

d_call: .; j_call: TRBJ1-2; clone_size: once; v_call: TRBV2; cdr3_aa: CASSDSRVGYGYTF; cdr3_nt: TGTGCCAGCAGTGATTCCAGGGTCGGCTATGGCTACACCTTC
d_call: .; j_call: TRBJ2-7; clone_size: .; v_call: TRBV15; cdr3_aa: CATSRDGLYEQYF; cdr3_nt: TGTGCCACCAGCAGAGATGGCCTCTACGAGCAGTACTTC
d_call: TRBD2; j_call: TRBJ2-6; clone_size: few; v_call: TRBV7-6; cdr3_aa: CASSLQAGAQFGGANVLTF; cdr3_nt: TGTGCCAGCAGCTTACAAGCGGGAGCTCAATTCGGGGGGGCCAACGTCCTGACTTTC
d_call: .; j_call: TRBJ1-1; clone_size: .; v_call: TRBV25-1; cdr3_aa: CASSVTGTLSEAFF; cdr3_nt: TGTGCCAGCAGCGTAACTGGGACCCTCTCTGAAGCTTTCTTT
d_call: .; j_call: TRBJ2-3; clone_size: .; v_call: TRBV9; cdr3_aa: CASSVGPQRGDTQYF; cdr3_nt: TGTGCCAGCAGCGTAGGCCCGCAGAGGGGGGATACGCAGTATTTT
d_call: .; j_call: TRBJ1-3; clone_size: .; v_call: TRBV5-1; cdr3_aa: CASSPESSGNTIYF; cdr3_nt: TGCGCCAGCAGCCCCGAGTCCAGTGGAAACACCATATATTTT
d_call: .; j_call: TRBJ1-4; clone_size: once; v_call: TRBV19; cdr3_aa: CASRDGATNEKLFF; cdr3_nt: TGTGCCAGTAGGGACGGTGCAACTAATGAAAAACTGTTTTTT
d_call: .; j_call: TRBJ1-5; clone_size: few; v_call: TRBV6-1; cdr3_aa: CASTPSRGSNQPQHF; cdr3_nt: TGTGCCAGCACTCCGTCAAGGGGAAGCAATCAGCCCCAGCATTTT
d_call: .; j_call: TRBJ2-7; clone_size: .; v_call: TRBV5-4; cdr3_aa: CASSLGTGMTSYEQYF; cdr3_nt: TGTGCCAGCAGCTTGGGGACCGGGATGACGTCCTACGAGCAGTACTTC
d_call: .; j_call: TRBJ2-1; clone_size: .; v_call: TRBV6-5; cdr3_aa: CASSYSSGPYNEQFF; cdr3_nt: TGTGCCAGCAGTTACTCTAGCGGACCCTACAATGAGCAGTTCTTC
d_call: .; j_call: TRBJ2-1; clone_size: once; v_call: TRBV7-2; cdr3_aa: CASSLLGLPYNEQFF; cdr3_nt: TGTGCCAGCAGCTTACTCGGACTACCATACAATGAGCAGTTCTTC
d_call: .; j_call: TRBJ2-2; clone_size: .; v_call: TRBV29-1; cdr3_aa: CSVEDKGSENTGELFF; cdr3_nt: TGCAGCGTTGAAGATAAGGGAAGCGAGAACACCGGGGAGCTGTTTTTT
d_call: TRBD2; j_call: TRBJ2-1; clone_size: .; v_call: TRBV6-1; cdr3_aa: CASCLTSGSYNEQFF; cdr3_nt: TGTGCCAGCTGCCTGACTAGCGGGTCATACAATGAGCAGTTCTTC
d_call: TRBD1; j_call: TRBJ2-7; clone_size: .; v_call: TRBV7-2; cdr3_aa: CASTFWGQGVNEQYF; cdr3_nt: TGTGCCAGCACCTTTTGGGGACAGGGAGTCAACGAGCAGTACTTC
d_call: .; j_call: TRBJ2-5; clone_size: .; v_call: TRBV5-5; cdr3_aa: CASSRGLARETQYF; cdr3_nt: TGTGCCAGCAGCCGGGGGCTAGCTCGGGAGACCCAGTACTTC
d_call: .; j_call: TRBJ1-4; clone_size: .; v_call: TRBV5-1; cdr3_aa: CASSPRALTGPATNEKLFF; cdr3_nt: TGCGCCAGCAGCCCCCGCGCCCTGACAGGACCTGCAACTAATGAAAAACTGTTTTTT
d_call: .; j_call: TRBJ2-7; clone_size: .; v_call: TRBV18; cdr3_aa: CASSPREHSYEQYF; cdr3_nt: TGTGCCAGCTCACCACGCGAACACTCCTACGAGCAGTACTTC
d_call: TRBD2; j_call: TRBJ2-1; clone_size: .; v_call: TRBV19; cdr3_aa: CASSMGRLAAQPALYNEQFF; cdr3_nt: TGTGCCAGTAGTATGGGTCGACTAGCGGCCCAGCCCGCTCTCTACAATGAGCAGTTCTTC
d_call: .; j_call: TRBJ2-5; clone_size: .; v_call: TRBV7-2; cdr3_aa: CASSYSGLGETQYF; cdr3_nt: TGTGCCAGCAGCTACTCGGGACTCGGGGAGACCCAGTACTTC
d_call: .; j_call: TRBJ2-2; clone_size: once; v_call: TRBV19; cdr3_aa: CASSTISEDGSGELFF; cdr3_nt: TGTGCCAGTAGTACCATCTCCGAGGACGGGTCCGGGGAGCTGTTTTTT
d_call: TRBD1; j_call: TRBJ2-2; clone_size: .; v_call: TRBV6-5; cdr3_aa: CASSPWQGDTGELFF; cdr3_nt: TGTGCCAGCAGTCCTTGGCAGGGGGACACCGGGGAGCTGTTTTTT
d_call: .; j_call: TRBJ2-1; clone_size: .; v_call: TRBV7-3; cdr3_aa: CASSLLPGSSYNEQFF; cdr3_nt: TGTGCCAGCAGCTTATTACCAGGGAGCTCCTACAATGAGCAGTTCTTC
d_call: TRBD2; j_call: TRBJ2-3; clone_size: .; v_call: TRBV19; cdr3_aa: CASSVPGLASTDTQYF; cdr3_nt: TGTGCCAGTAGTGTACCGGGACTAGCGAGCACAGATACGCAGTATTTT
d_call: .; j_call: TRBJ2-2; clone_size: .; v_call: TRBV27; cdr3_aa: CASSFNTGELFF; cdr3_nt: TGTGCCAGCAGTTTTAACACCGGGGAGCTGTTTTTT
d_call: TRBD2; j_call: TRBJ2-7; clone_size: .; v_call: TRBV5-6; cdr3_aa: CASSKTSGGTGYEQYF; cdr3_nt: TGTGCCAGCAGCAAGACTAGCGGGGGCACCGGGTACGAGCAGTACTTC
d_call: .; j_call: TRBJ2-1; clone_size: .; v_call: TRBV27; cdr3_aa: CASSLGTQTWGRNEQFF; cdr3_nt: TGTGCCAGCAGTTTGGGCACGCAAACCTGGGGAAGGAATGAGCAGTTCTTC
d_call: TRBD2; j_call: TRBJ2-3; clone_size: .; v_call: TRBV19; cdr3_aa: CASSLTGTSGSTDTQYF; cdr3_nt: TGTGCCAGTAGCCTTACCGGGACTAGCGGGAGCACAGATACGCAGTATTTT
d_call: .; j_call: TRBJ2-7; clone_size: .; v_call: TRBV28; cdr3_aa: CASSLSRAYEQYF; cdr3_nt: TGTGCCAGCAGTTTGTCTAGGGCCTACGAGCAGTACTTC
d_call: .; j_call: TRBJ2-3; clone_size: .; v_call: TRBV7-9; cdr3_aa: CASSPTGIPGTNTQYF; cdr3_nt: TGTGCCAGCAGCCCCACAGGGATACCAGGCACAAATACGCAGTATTTT
d_call: TRBD1; j_call: TRBJ2-3; clone_size: .; v_call: TRBV6-4; cdr3_aa: CASSDGKTGSTDTQYF; cdr3_nt: TGTGCCAGCAGTGACGGGAAGACAGGGAGCACAGATACGCAGTATTTT
d_call: .; j_call: TRBJ2-7; clone_size: .; v_call: TRBV6-6; cdr3_aa: CASSSPRSYEQYF; cdr3_nt: TGTGCCAGCAGTTCACCGAGGTCCTACGAGCAGTACTTC
d_call: .; j_call: TRBJ1-1; clone_size: .; v_call: TRBV7-2; cdr3_aa: CASSLSVNTEAFF; cdr3_nt: TGTGCCAGCAGCTTGTCGGTGAACACTGAAGCTTTCTTT
d_call: TRBD2; j_call: TRBJ2-3; clone_size: once; v_call: TRBV5-4; cdr3_aa: CASSLTSGRADTQYF; cdr3_nt: TGTGCCAGCAGCCTAACTAGCGGGAGGGCAGATACGCAGTATTTT
d_call: .; j_call: TRBJ2-5; clone_size: .; v_call: TRBV7-2; cdr3_aa: CASSLVSGVETQYF; cdr3_nt: TGTGCCAGCAGCTTAGTTTCGGGGGTCGAGACCCAGTACTTC
d_call: .; j_call: TRBJ2-7; clone_size: .; v_call: TRBV19; cdr3_aa: CASSIRVDPYEQYF; cdr3_nt: TGTGCCAGTAGTATTAGGGTGGATCCCTACGAGCAGTACTTC
d_call: .; j_call: TRBJ2-2; clone_size: .; v_call: TRBV25-1; cdr3_aa: CASSDPHTGNTGELFF; cdr3_nt: TGTGCCAGCAGTGATCCCCATACAGGAAACACCGGGGAGCTGTTTTTT
d_call: .; j_call: TRBJ1-4; clone_size: .; v_call: TRBV11-2; cdr3_aa: CASSSLGGFNEKLFF; cdr3_nt: TGTGCCAGCAGCTCCTTGGGAGGGTTTAATGAAAAACTGTTTTTT
d_call: .; j_call: TRBJ1-3; clone_size: .; v_call: TRBV9; cdr3_aa: CASSVEDPGSSGNTIYF; cdr3_nt: TGTGCCAGCAGCGTAGAGGATCCAGGGAGCTCTGGAAACACCATATATTTT
d_call: TRBD2; j_call: TRBJ2-7; clone_size: once; v_call: TRBV5-4; cdr3_aa: CASSQTSGPEQYF; cdr3_nt: TGTGCCAGCAGCCAGACTAGCGGCCCGGAGCAGTACTTC
d_call: TRBD2; j_call: TRBJ2-7; clone_size: .; v_call: TRBV7-3; cdr3_aa: CASSPQGREGHYEQYF; cdr3_nt: TGTGCCAGCAGCCCGCAGGGGCGGGAGGGCCATTACGAGCAGTACTTC
d_call: .; j_call: TRBJ2-7; clone_size: .; v_call: TRBV7-2; cdr3_aa: CASSLQAVSYEQYF; cdr3_nt: TGTGCCAGCAGCTTACAAGCGGTTTCCTACGAGCAGTACTTC
d_call: .; j_call: TRBJ2-7; clone_size: few; v_call: TRBV4-2; cdr3_aa: CASSQGLAINYEQYF; cdr3_nt: TGTGCCAGCAGCCAAGGCCTAGCCATTAACTACGAGCAGTACTTC
d_call: .; j_call: TRBJ1-1; clone_size: .; v_call: TRBV15; cdr3_aa: CATSRDVGSPGNTEAFF; cdr3_nt: TGTGCCACCAGCAGAGATGTGGGCTCACCCGGGAACACTGAAGCTTTCTTT
d_call: .; j_call: TRBJ2-1; clone_size: once; v_call: TRBV18; cdr3_aa: CASSQSSYNEQFF; cdr3_nt: TGTGCCAGCTCACAAAGCTCCTACAATGAGCAGTTCTTC
d_call: TRBD1; j_call: TRBJ1-1; clone_size: .; v_call: TRBV7-8; cdr3_aa: CASSSGQGGNTEAFF; cdr3_nt: TGTGCCAGCAGCTCTGGACAGGGTGGGAACACTGAAGCTTTCTTT
d_call: .; j_call: TRBJ1-3; clone_size: .; v_call: TRBV5-1; cdr3_aa: CASSPGAGNSGNTIYF; cdr3_nt: TGCGCCAGCAGCCCCGGGGCCGGAAACTCTGGAAACACCATATATTTT
d_call: .; j_call: TRBJ1-5; clone_size: few; v_call: TRBV7-2; cdr3_aa: CASSLYGDQPQHF; cdr3_nt: TGTGCCAGCAGCTTATACGGTGATCAGCCCCAGCATTTT
d_call: .; j_call: TRBJ1-2; clone_size: few; v_call: TRBV18; cdr3_aa: CASSPAGANYGYTF; cdr3_nt: TGTGCCAGCTCCCCGGCGGGGGCTAACTATGGCTACACCTTC
d_call: .; j_call: TRBJ2-5; clone_size: once; v_call: TRBV6-1; cdr3_aa: CASSVGRSQETQYF; cdr3_nt: TGTGCCAGCAGTGTCGGACGGTCACAAGAGACCCAGTACTTC
d_call: .; j_call: TRBJ1-3; clone_size: .; v_call: TRBV2; cdr3_aa: CASRSQGSSGNTIYF; cdr3_nt: TGTGCCAGCAGATCCCAGGGGTCCTCTGGAAACACCATATATTTT
d_call: .; j_call: TRBJ1-5; clone_size: .; v_call: TRBV19; cdr3_aa: CASTPGGAVRPQHF; cdr3_nt: TGTGCCAGTACCCCCGGAGGGGCAGTTAGGCCCCAGCATTTT
d_call: .; j_call: TRBJ1-1; clone_size: .; v_call: TRBV19; cdr3_aa: CASSIGWVGGVNTEAFF; cdr3_nt: TGTGCCAGTAGTATAGGATGGGTAGGGGGGGTGAACACTGAAGCTTTCTTT
d_call: .; j_call: TRBJ2-2; clone_size: once; v_call: TRBV11-2; cdr3_aa: CASSASSSAGELFF; cdr3_nt: TGTGCCAGCAGCGCGTCTAGCTCGGCCGGGGAGCTGTTTTTT
d_call: .; j_call: TRBJ1-2; clone_size: .; v_call: TRBV7-9; cdr3_aa: CASSLTWGDGYTF; cdr3_nt: TGTGCCAGCAGCTTGACCTGGGGGGATGGCTACACCTTC
d_call: TRBD1; j_call: TRBJ1-4; clone_size: once; v_call: TRBV5-6; cdr3_aa: CASSGGQGRREKLFF; cdr3_nt: TGTGCCAGCAGCGGGGGACAGGGGCGGAGAGAAAAACTGTTTTTT